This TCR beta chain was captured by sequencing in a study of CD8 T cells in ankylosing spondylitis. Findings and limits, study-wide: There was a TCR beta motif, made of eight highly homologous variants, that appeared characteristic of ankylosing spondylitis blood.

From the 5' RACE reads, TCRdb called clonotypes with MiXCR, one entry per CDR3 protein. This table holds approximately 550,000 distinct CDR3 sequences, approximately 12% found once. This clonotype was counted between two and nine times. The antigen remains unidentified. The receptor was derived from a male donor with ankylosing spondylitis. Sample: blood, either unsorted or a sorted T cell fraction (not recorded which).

The CDR3 DNA reads as TGCAGTGCTACGCTGGACGGTGGAAACACCATATATTTT. Protein product: CSATLDGGNTIYF. The V and J genes are TRBV20-1 and TRBJ1-3; D not resolved. The germline gives CDR1 DFQATT, CDR2 SNEGSKA (reference sequence). V was pared by 4 bases and J by 3 bases, with 10 bases between. The CDR3 spans 13 residues.